This TCR beta chain appears in the sequencing data of a study of long-term antiretroviral therapy in people with HIV. Study-wide findings and caveats: Whichever time point was examined, clones expanded before ART dominated the repertoire.

The V end was cut by 5 bases, the J end by 0 bases, with 11 bases between. The germline V gene encodes CDR1 SGHAT and CDR2 FQDESV (reference sequence). The CDR3 is made up of 15 amino acids. Note on this clone: As yet, its antigen is unknown.

Survey-level resolution applied to immunoSEQ assay v3.0. Method: immunoSEQ multiplex PCR; TCRdb's copy keeps in-frame clones and lacks some. In the table there are roughly 28,000 clones, approximately 93% of which are singletons. This TCR was sampled from a young man with HIV. Here the sequenced sample was unsorted PBMCs, taken 3.1 years after starting antiretroviral therapy. The V call is TRBV11-1, the J call TRBJ2-1, with D uncertain. This CDR3 is CASSPSLSSYNEQFF. The CDR3 coding sequence is TGTGCCAGCAGCCCCAGTCTGAGCTCCTACAATGAGCAGTTCTTC.